This entry lists 30 T cell receptor beta chains sequenced from one sample in a study of OX40 agonist ivuxolimab in advanced cancers. Profiling relied on immunoSEQ multiplex PCR, and the TCRdb table lists in-frame clones only, not all of them. The sample lists 35,000 to 55,000 clones, roughly 80% occurring once. The specimen comprised CD4+ or CD8+ T cells sorted from blood, sampled in a trial of the OX40 agonist ivuxolimab. All receptors derive from an adult with an advanced solid tumor such as melanoma, head and neck, liver or kidney cancer.

This clone is a singleton in its sample. The CDR3 spells CASSEAGQVSYEQYF. The CDR3 DNA follows: TGTGCCAGCAGTGAAGCTGGACAGGTTTCCTACGAGCAGTACTTC. The J gene is TRBJ2-7, the V gene TRBV6-1, with 7 bases lining up with TRBD1. CDR1 and CDR2 (germline): MNHNS, SASEGT. The ends lost 0 bases at V and 1 base at J; junction bases unmatched: 3. There are 15 residues in the CDR3.

The table lists this clone with a few counts. The V gene is TRBV15, the J gene TRBJ2-1; D ambiguous. V gave up 0 bases and J gave up 8 bases, with 5 bases separating them. The length of the CDR3 is 12 residues. Germline lookup yields CDR1 LNHNV and CDR2 YYDKDF (reference sequence). DNA for the CDR3: TGTGCCACCAGCAGAGATAGGTATGAGCAGTTCTTC. As protein: CATSRDRYEQFF. Together with reference TRBV15 and TRBJ2-1, the CDR3 gives the full variable domain: DAMVIQNPRYQVTQFGKPVTLSCSQTLNHNVMYWYQQKSSQAPKLLFHYYDKDFNNEADTPDNFQSRRPNTSFCFLDIRSPGLGDTAMYLCATSRDRYEQFFGPGTRLTVL.

The count of this clone is one. The CDR3 sequence: CASSVGTGRGQETQYF. CDR3 DNA: TGCGCCAGCAGCGTTGGGACAGGCCGTGGTCAAGAGACCCAGTACTTC. The chain couples TRBV5-1 to TRBJ2-5; 8 nucleotides agree with TRBD1. J gave up 2 bases and V 4 bases, and 10 bases lay outside the gene matches. The CDR3 covers 16 residues. CDR1 is SGHRS, CDR2 YFSETQ, per germline. The whole variable domain, filled in from reference TRBV5-1 and TRBJ2-5, reads KAGVTQTPRYLIKTRGQQVTLSCSPISGHRSVSWYQQTPGQGLQFLFEYFSETQRNKGNFPGRFSGRQFSNSRSEMNVSTLELGDSALYLCASSVGTGRGQETQYFGPGTRLLVL.

The chain recombines TRBV29-1 with TRBJ2-1; D is undetermined. Trimming shortened V by 7 bases and J by 1 base, and 5 bases separated the two germline ends. The CDR3 covers 11 residues. The germline V gene encodes CDR1 SQVTM and CDR2 ANQGSEA. In DNA form, the CDR3 reads TGCAGCGCCGCATCCTACAATGAGCAGTTCTTC. The encoded protein is CSAASYNEQFF.

In DNA, the CDR3 is TGCGCCAGCACCCGAACGAGAACTAGCGGGAGAGGGGTTAACGGAGATACGCAGTATTTT. This translates into CASTRTRTSGRGVNGDTQYF. This rearrangement joins TRBV5-1 to TRBJ2-3; 11 bases are a match to TRBD2. The germline gives CDR1 SGHRS, CDR2 YFSETQ. The CDR3 is 20 amino acids. V lost 6 bases to trimming and J lost 5 bases; unmatched junction nucleotides: 23.

This chain uses TRBV10-3 with TRBJ1-1; D not certain. This CDR3 is built from 14 residues. Looked up from germline, CDR1 is ENHRY and CDR2 is SYGVKD. The V and J ends lost 6 bases and 3 bases respectively, with 14 bases between them. The CDR3 DNA follows: TGTGCCATCAGAGACAAATCATCGGACACTGAAGCTTTCTTT. Protein: CAIRDKSSDTEAFF.

The chain recombines TRBV4-3 with TRBJ2-4, with 9 bases lining up with TRBD2. After removal of 4 bases from V and 6 bases from J, the junction contained 10 bases not matched to a gene. Germline values: CDR1 LGHNA, CDR2 YSLEER. This CDR3 is built from 16 residues. The CDR3 loop is CASSPRGSGSGNIQYF. The CDR3 DNA reads as TGCGCCAGCAGCCCCCGGGGTAGCGGGAGTGGAAACATTCAGTACTTC.

This sequence joins TRBV27 and TRBJ1-1; D gene unclear. With 3 bases removed from V and 7 bases from J, the gap between germline ends came to 15 bases. The CDR3 spans 14 residues. Germline V gene sequence: CDR1 MNHEY, CDR2 SMNVEV (reference sequence). CDR3 nucleotide sequence: TGTGCCAGCAGTTTTTCAGGCAGGATGGGTGAAGCTTTCTTT. It codes for CASSFSGRMGEAFF.

This chain uses TRBV2 with TRBJ2-3; no clear D gene. The V and J ends lost 6 bases and 2 bases respectively, with 12 bases between them. The CDR3 contains 14 residues. Looked up from germline, CDR1 is SNHLY and CDR2 is FYNNEI. In DNA form, the CDR3 reads TGTGCCAGCAGAGCTCCTAGTTTCACAGATACGCAGTATTTT. Protein sequence: CASRAPSFTDTQYF. Drawing the rest from reference TRBV2 and TRBJ2-3, the complete variable domain is EPEVTQTPSHQVTQMGQEVILRCVPISNHLYFYWYRQILGQKVEFLVSFYNNEISEKSEIFDDQFSVERPDGSNFTLKIRSTKLEDSAMYFCASRAPSFTDTQYFGPGTRLTVL.

The chain links TRBV5-1 to TRBJ2-1; TRBD2 matches at 8 bases. Germline CDR1 SGHRS, CDR2 YFSETQ. V was pared by 0 bases and J by 8 bases, with 10 bases of the junction left unmatched. This CDR3 spans 16 amino acids. The CDR3 region has the DNA TGCGCCAGCAGCTTGGATACGGGAGGGCCGGGAGATGAGCAGTTCTTC. Protein sequence: CASSLDTGGPGDEQFF. Filled out from reference TRBV5-1 and TRBJ2-1, the complete variable domain reads KAGVTQTPRYLIKTRGQQVTLSCSPISGHRSVSWYQQTPGQGLQFLFEYFSETQRNKGNFPGRFSGRQFSNSRSEMNVSTLELGDSALYLCASSLDTGGPGDEQFFGPGTRLTVL.

The V gene is TRBV6-5, the J gene TRBJ2-7, with D maybe TRBD2 (5 bases). The CDR3 has 14 residues. Germline values: CDR1 MNHEY, CDR2 SVGAGI. V lost 8 bases to trimming and J lost 6 bases, with 20 bases between them. The CDR3 DNA reads as TGTGCCAGCCTAAACAGCCATAATCGGGGCGAGCAGTACTTC. Amino acid sequence: CASLNSHNRGEQYF.

This clone was observed a few times. V and J are TRBV7-9 and TRBJ2-3, with TRBD2 identical over 11 bases. Germline V gives CDR1 SEHNR, CDR2 FQNEAQ (reference sequence). The CDR3 runs 15 residues. Trimming cost V 3 bases and J 8 bases; bases outside gene matches: 7. The DNA of the CDR3 is TGTGCCAGCAGCTTTACTAGCGGGAGTGGAGGTACGCAGTATTTT. It is translated as CASSFTSGSGGTQYF.

The count of this clone is one. This rearrangement joins TRBV20-1 to TRBJ2-1, with D possibly matching TRBD2 (6 bases). The CDR3 runs 11 residues. Trimming left V 1 base short and J 13 bases short, with 11 bases between. CDR1 and CDR2 (germline): DFQATT, SNEGSKA (reference sequence). The CDR3 region is CSARVPGTQFF. CDR3 nucleotides: TGCAGTGCTAGAGTGCCCGGGACTCAGTTCTTC.

In its sample, this clone was seen once. The chain has TRBV6-1 and TRBJ1-5, with D perhaps matching TRBD1 (5 bases). Trimming took 2 bases from V and 2 from J, leaving 10 bases between them. This CDR3 is built from 15 residues. Per the germline V gene, CDR1 is MNHNS and CDR2 is SASEGT. CDR3 sequence reads: CASSEFGHGNQPQHF. The CDR3, as DNA: TGTGCCAGCAGTGAATTCGGACACGGCAATCAGCCCCAGCATTTT.

This chain joins TRBV28 and TRBJ2-7, with D possibly TRBD2 on 6 matching bases. V was shortened by 5 bases and J by 0 bases, with 8 bases between the two germline ends. The CDR3 loop spans 13 amino acids. Germline assignment: CDR1 MDHEN and CDR2 SYDVKM. In DNA, the CDR3 is TGTGCCAGCAGTCCCGGGAGCTCCTACGAGCAGTACTTC. It yields the protein CASSPGSSYEQYF.

The chain joins TRBV5-1 to TRBJ1-3, with D unresolved. Germline V lookup: CDR1 SGHRS, CDR2 YFSETQ. V dropped 0 bases and J dropped 4 bases, with 8 bases sitting between them. This CDR3 has 14 amino acids. CDR3 sequence reads: CASSLGSPGNTIYF. CDR3 nucleotide sequence: TGCGCCAGCAGCTTGGGATCGCCCGGAAACACCATATATTTT.

The gene calls are TRBV28 and TRBJ1-1, with 7 bases identical to TRBD1. Germline V gives CDR1 MDHEN, CDR2 SYDVKM. V shed 1 base, J shed 7 bases, and the junction held 6 bases outside the gene matches. The CDR3 length is 14 residues. The CDR3 nucleotides read TGTGCCAGCAGTTTATCCAGGGGGTTTTATGAAGCTTTCTTT. This translates into CASSLSRGFYEAFF.

This CDR3 reads CAITPGKGTEAFF. The CDR3 nucleotides read TGTGCCATCACCCCCGGGAAAGGCACTGAAGCTTTCTTT. This rearrangement joins TRBV10-3 to TRBJ1-1; D unclear. The V end lost 7 bases, the J end lost 4 bases, and 13 bases lay between the germline ends. The CDR3 has 13 residues. Germline lookup yields CDR1 ENHRY and CDR2 SYGVKD.

The chain is built from TRBV19 and TRBJ1-3, with D perhaps TRBD1 (5 bases). The CDR3 is 14 residues long. Trimming stripped 5 bases from V and 0 bases from J, with 8 bases between. Germline CDR1 is LNHDA and CDR2 is SQIVND (reference sequence). CDR3 DNA: TGTGCCAGTAGTCCCGACAGCTCTGGAAACACCATATATTTT. The encoded protein is CASSPDSSGNTIYF.

The chain is built from TRBV18 and TRBJ2-2; D may be TRBD1 (6 bases). Germline-derived CDR1 and CDR2 are KGHSH and LQKENI. The CDR3 sequence is 16 residues long. V was clipped by 3 bases and J by 7 bases, with 18 bases between them. This CDR3 reads CASSPTGTPNSGELFF. The DNA of the CDR3 is TGTGCCAGCTCACCTACCGGGACACCTAATAGCGGGGAGCTGTTTTTT.

The gene calls are TRBV5-1 and TRBJ1-6; D unclear. V lost 0 bases to trimming and J lost 6 bases, with 10 bases between them. The CDR3 covers 15 residues. Germline V gene sequence: CDR1 SGHRS, CDR2 YFSETQ. Written as DNA, the CDR3 is TGCGCCAGCAGCTTGGAGGGAGTGCCTAATTCACCCCTCCACTTT. This gives the protein CASSLEGVPNSPLHF.

Only a few counts were recorded for this clone. This sequence joins TRBV5-1 and TRBJ2-7; weak D call: TRBD1 (6 bases). Germline V lookup: CDR1 SGHRS, CDR2 YFSETQ. Trimming cost V 4 bases and J 7 bases, with 21 bases left between them. This CDR3 is built from 15 residues. CDR3 sequence: CASSTRQDPTGEQYF. The DNA for the CDR3 is TGCGCCAGCAGCACTAGACAGGACCCGACGGGGGAGCAGTACTTC.

The chain couples TRBV28 to TRBJ1-1, with 9 bases fitting TRBD1. CDR3 length: 16 amino acids. Germline V gene sequence: CDR1 MDHEN, CDR2 SYDVKM. V lost 3 bases to trimming and J lost 0 bases; unmatched junction nucleotides: 5. CDR3 amino acids: CASSFTQGAVNTEAFF. CDR3 nucleotides: TGTGCCAGCAGTTTTACACAGGGGGCGGTGAACACTGAAGCTTTCTTT.

The V gene is TRBV6-6, the J gene TRBJ2-5; no reliable D call. The V and J ends lost 4 bases and 1 base respectively, with 7 bases between them. The CDR3 extends over 13 amino acids. CDR1 MNHNY and CDR2 SVGAGI come from the germline V gene (reference sequence). The CDR3 DNA sequence: TGTGCCAGCAGTTTGACCATCCAAGAGACCCAGTACTTC. This gives the protein CASSLTIQETQYF.

This rearrangement joins TRBV2 to TRBJ1-4, with 10 bases lining up with TRBD1. There are 15 residues in the CDR3. V lost 3 bases to trimming and J lost 7 bases; unmatched junction nucleotides: 5. Germline loops: CDR1 SNHLY, CDR2 FYNNEI. The CDR3, as DNA: TGTGCCAGCAGTGACCGGGGGACAGGGGCTGAAAAACTGTTTTTT. Encoded protein: CASSDRGTGAEKLFF.

The chain carries TRBV5-8 and TRBJ2-2; perhaps TRBD2 as D (5 bases). Per the germline V gene, CDR1 is SGHTS and CDR2 is YDEGEE. V was trimmed by 4 bases and J by 7 bases, leaving 11 bases between them. The CDR3 sequence is 13 residues long. The CDR3 sequence: CASSPRLIGELFF. CDR3 nucleotide sequence: TGTGCCAGCAGCCCCCGACTAATCGGGGAGCTGTTTTTT.

The chain links TRBV5-5 to TRBJ1-1; D might be TRBD1 (6 bases). From germline, CDR1 is SGHKS and CDR2 YYEKEE (reference sequence). The CDR3 runs 13 residues. The V end lost 0 bases, the J end lost 5 bases, and 8 bases lay between the germline ends. CDR3 bases: TGTGCCAGCAGCTTGGGACAGGTAACTGAAGCTTTCTTT. Its protein product is CASSLGQVTEAFF.

The chain links TRBV27 to TRBJ1-1; perhaps TRBD1 as D (5 bases). This CDR3 is 11 amino acids long. Deletions cut 7 bases from V and 11 bases from J, with 14 bases between. The germline V gene encodes CDR1 MNHEY and CDR2 SMNVEV (reference sequence). The DNA of the CDR3 is TGTGCCAGCACATCAGGGATGAGGGCTTTCTTT. Protein: CASTSGMRAFF.

Comments on this clone: This specimen includes other DNA sequences encoding the same CDR3. The chain has TRBV5-1 and TRBJ1-1; D is unresolved. Germline CDR1 SGHRS, CDR2 YFSETQ. The germline V and J ends were trimmed by 5 bases and 1 base, with 9 bases remaining between them. The CDR3 runs 13 residues. Here the CDR3 reads CASSFTENTEAFF. The CDR3 DNA is TGCGCCAGCAGTTTTACAGAGAACACTGAAGCTTTCTTT.

The chain joins TRBV21-1 to TRBJ2-3; the table calls TRBD1, which could not be checked here. TRBV21-1 is given as a pseudogene. The CDR3 totals 16 residues. The CDR3 coding sequence is TGTGCCAGCAGCAAAAAGGGACAGGGGCCCACAGATACGCAGTATTTT. This sequence encodes CASSKKGQGPTDTQYF.